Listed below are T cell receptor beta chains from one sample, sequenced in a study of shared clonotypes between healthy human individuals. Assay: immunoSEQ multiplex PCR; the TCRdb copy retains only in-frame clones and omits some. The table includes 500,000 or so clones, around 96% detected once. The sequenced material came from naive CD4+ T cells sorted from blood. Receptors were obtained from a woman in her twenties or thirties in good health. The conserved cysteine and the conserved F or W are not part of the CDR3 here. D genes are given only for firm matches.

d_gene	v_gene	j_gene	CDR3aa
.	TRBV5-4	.	ASSSYTNYEQY
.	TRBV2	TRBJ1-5	ASTERTDSNQPQH
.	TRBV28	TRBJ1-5	ASSLPDRPQPQH
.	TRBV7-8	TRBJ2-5	ASSPRRTKYQETQY
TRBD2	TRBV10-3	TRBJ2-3	AISELAGAGDTQY
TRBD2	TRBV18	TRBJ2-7	ASKSSGRVYEQY
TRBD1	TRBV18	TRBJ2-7	ASSPGQGGAEQY
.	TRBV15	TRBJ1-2	ATSRDATGYT
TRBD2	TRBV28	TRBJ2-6	ASRSSFRLAGASGANVLT
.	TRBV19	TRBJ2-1	ASSIAGHLPEQF
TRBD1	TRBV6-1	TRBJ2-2	ASSELVGQGVTGELF
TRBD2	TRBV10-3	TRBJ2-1	AISERGGGPSYNEQF
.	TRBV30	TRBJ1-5	AWSKSGSGFQPQH
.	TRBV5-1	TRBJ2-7	ASSLASLGKRAEQY
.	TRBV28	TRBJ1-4	ASTNGADEKLF
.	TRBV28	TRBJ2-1	ASSFTPARDGAYNEQF
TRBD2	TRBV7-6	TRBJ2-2	ASSLETSGSPAGELF
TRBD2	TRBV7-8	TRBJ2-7	ASSSSSGPKHYEQY
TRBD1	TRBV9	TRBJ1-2	ASSPVRQGYDGYT
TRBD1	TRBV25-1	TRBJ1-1	ASSKQGANTEAF
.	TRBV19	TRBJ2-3	ASRPGGGTDTQY
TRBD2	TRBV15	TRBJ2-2	ATSRGLAGGNTGELF
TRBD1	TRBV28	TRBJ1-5	VIGAGGLMGNQPQH
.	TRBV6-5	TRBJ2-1	ASSTRRVNEQF
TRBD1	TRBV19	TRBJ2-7	ASRSDRASYEQY
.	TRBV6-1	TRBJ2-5	ASHRETQY
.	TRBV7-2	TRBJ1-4	ASSLAGPATNEKLF
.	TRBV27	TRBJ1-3	ASSFFSPLEGRSGNTIY
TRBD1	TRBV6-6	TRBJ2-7	ASSWDRGFYEQY
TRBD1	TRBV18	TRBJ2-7	ASSPGQAPSEQY
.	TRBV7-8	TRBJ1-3	ASSLQTGSGNTIY
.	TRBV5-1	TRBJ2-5	ASSDGTGGQETQY